This T cell receptor (beta chain) was identified during a study of blood T cells in healthy people across ages. The authors ran a second PCR of roughly 6 to 12 cycles using a sample-barcoded 5' primer and a J-beta primer mix. TCRdb processed the 5' RACE reads anew with MiXCR; each CDR3 protein has one entry. The repertoire holds 1.4 million to 1.5 million distinct CDR3 sequences, with 42% as singletons. The CDR3 contains 13 residues. The V gene's germline CDR1 is DFQATT and CDR2 SNEGSKA (reference sequence). J is TRBJ2-7 and V is TRBV20-1; perhaps TRBD1 as D (5 bases). The J call is uncertain, as TRBJ2-5 better fits the DNA end. Sequences were obtained from blood. This sequence originates from a woman under 30 in good health. This chain's CDR3 is CSAKHTGLGTQYF. CDR3 in DNA: TGCAGTGCCAAACATACAGGATTAGGGACCCAGTACTTC.